This T cell receptor beta chain was sequenced during a study of regulatory T cells in long-lasting Graves disease. On the study more broadly: Patients newly diagnosed with Graves' had been on antithyroid drugs for under 3 months. Broader study findings: Accuracy could have been hurt by small sample size. In persistent patients, shared public clonotypes (more than 2,500) outnumbered those in new patients (about 890).

This clonotype was recorded many times. No antigen is known for it. Time point specified: newly diagnosed GD, antithyroid drugs for less than 3 months. PBMCs were the source of the RNA used for TCR sequencing. The authors drew about 9 milliliters of peripheral blood into EDTA tubes. Investigators prepared the TCR beta libraries by applying iRepertoire HTBI primers and Arm-PCR of CDR3 regions. MiXCR, applied by TCRdb to the multiplex PCR reads, yields one record per CDR3 protein. The profile shows over 300,000 distinct CDR3 sequences, roughly 15% of them singletons. Trimming took 3 bases from V and 5 from J, leaving 9 bases between them. This CDR3 is built from 13 residues.

The source was peripheral blood mononuclear cells (PBMCs), collected at new diagnosis, from a patient treated with antithyroid drugs. This sequence originates from a female donor with Graves disease. The chain couples TRBV12-3 or TRBV12-4 to TRBJ2-3; D might be TRBD1 (5 bases). The CDR3 reads CASSFVQGDTQYF. The CDR3 coding sequence is TGTGCCAGCAGTTTCGTGCAGGGAGATACGCAGTATTTT.